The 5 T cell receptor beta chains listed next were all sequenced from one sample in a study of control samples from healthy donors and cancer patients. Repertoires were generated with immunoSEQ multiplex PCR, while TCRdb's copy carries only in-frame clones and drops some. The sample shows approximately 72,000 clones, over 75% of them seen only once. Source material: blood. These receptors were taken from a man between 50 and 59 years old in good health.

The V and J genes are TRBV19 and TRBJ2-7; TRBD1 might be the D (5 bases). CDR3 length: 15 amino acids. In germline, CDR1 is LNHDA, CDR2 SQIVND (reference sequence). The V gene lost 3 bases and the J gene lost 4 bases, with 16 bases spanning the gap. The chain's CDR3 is CASSIKSPGQYEQYF. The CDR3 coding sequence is TGTGCCAGTAGTATCAAATCCCCAGGGCAGTACGAGCAGTACTTC.

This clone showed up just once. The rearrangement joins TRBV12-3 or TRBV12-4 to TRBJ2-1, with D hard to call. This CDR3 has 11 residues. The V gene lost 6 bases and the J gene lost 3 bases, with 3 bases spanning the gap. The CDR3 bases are TGTGCCAGCAGGGTCTACAATGAGCAGTTCTTC. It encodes CASRVYNEQFF.

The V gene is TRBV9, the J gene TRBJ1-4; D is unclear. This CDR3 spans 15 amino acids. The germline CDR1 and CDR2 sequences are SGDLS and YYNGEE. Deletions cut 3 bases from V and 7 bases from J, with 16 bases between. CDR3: CASSGREAVVEKLFF. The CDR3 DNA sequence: TGTGCCAGCAGCGGACGGGAAGCAGTGGTTGAAAAACTGTTTTTT.

The DNA of the CDR3 is TGCGCCAGCAGCTCAGATACGCAGTATTTT. Encoded protein: CASSSDTQYF. This chain joins TRBV5-1 and TRBJ2-3; D unresolved. The CDR3 is made up of 10 amino acids. The ends were cut back, 3 bases at V and 4 bases at J, with 0 bases in the middle. Germline values: CDR1 SGHRS, CDR2 YFSETQ.

CDR3 region: CASSYSLGLNTEAFF. DNA for the CDR3: TGTGCCAGCAGTTACTCACTGGGGCTGAACACTGAAGCTTTCTTT. The J gene is TRBJ1-1, the V gene TRBV6-5; perhaps TRBD1 as D (5 bases). The CDR3 runs 15 residues. Germline CDR1 and CDR2: MNHEY and SVGAGI. V lost 0 bases to trimming and J lost 0 bases, with 8 bases between them.